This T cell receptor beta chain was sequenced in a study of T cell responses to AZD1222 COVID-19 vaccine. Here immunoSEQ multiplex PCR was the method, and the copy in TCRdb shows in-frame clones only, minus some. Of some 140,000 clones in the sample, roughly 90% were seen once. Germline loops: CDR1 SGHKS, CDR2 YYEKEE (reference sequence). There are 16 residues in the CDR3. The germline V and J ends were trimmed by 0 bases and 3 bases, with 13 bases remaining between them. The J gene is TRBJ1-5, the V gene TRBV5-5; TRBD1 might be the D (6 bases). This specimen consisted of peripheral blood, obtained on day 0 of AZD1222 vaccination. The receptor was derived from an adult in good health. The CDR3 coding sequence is TGTGCCAGCAGCTTGGTAGGCAGGGGTTTCAATCAGCCCCAGCATTTT. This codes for CASSLVGRGFNQPQHF.